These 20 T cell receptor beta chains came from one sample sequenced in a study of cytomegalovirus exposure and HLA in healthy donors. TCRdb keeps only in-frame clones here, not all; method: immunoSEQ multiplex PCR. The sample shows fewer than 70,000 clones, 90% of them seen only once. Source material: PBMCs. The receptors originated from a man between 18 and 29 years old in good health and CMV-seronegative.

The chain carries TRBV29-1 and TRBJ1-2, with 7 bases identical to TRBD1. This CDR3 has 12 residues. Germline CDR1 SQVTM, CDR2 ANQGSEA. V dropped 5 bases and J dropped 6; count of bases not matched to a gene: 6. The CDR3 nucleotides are TGCAGCGTTCAGACAGGGTGGGATGGCTACACCTTC. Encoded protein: CSVQTGWDGYTF.

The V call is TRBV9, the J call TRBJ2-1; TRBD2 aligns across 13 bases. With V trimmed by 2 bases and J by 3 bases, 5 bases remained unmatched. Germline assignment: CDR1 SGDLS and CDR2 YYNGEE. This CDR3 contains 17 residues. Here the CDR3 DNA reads TGTGCCAGCAGCGTCAGGGGACTAGCGGGGCACTACAATGAGCAGTTCTTC. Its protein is CASSVRGLAGHYNEQFF.

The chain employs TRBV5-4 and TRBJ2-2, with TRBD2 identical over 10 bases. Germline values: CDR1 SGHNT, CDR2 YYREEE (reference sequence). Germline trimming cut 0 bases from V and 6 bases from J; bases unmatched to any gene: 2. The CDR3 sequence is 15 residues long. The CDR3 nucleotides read TGTGCCAGCAGCTTGGGGACTAGCGGACCCGGGGAGCTGTTTTTT. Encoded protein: CASSLGTSGPGELFF.

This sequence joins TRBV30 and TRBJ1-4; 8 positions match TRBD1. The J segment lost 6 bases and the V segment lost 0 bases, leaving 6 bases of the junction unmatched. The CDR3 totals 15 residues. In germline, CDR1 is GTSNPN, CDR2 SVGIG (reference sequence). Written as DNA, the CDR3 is TGTGCCTGGAGTGTAGGCGGGACAGGCTATGAAAAACTGTTTTTT. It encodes CAWSVGGTGYEKLFF.

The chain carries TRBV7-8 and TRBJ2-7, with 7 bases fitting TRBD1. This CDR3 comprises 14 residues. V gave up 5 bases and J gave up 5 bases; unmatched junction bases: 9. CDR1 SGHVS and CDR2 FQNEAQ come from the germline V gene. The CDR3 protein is CASSRQGQSDEQYF. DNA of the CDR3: TGTGCCAGCAGCCGACAGGGCCAGTCGGACGAGCAGTACTTC.

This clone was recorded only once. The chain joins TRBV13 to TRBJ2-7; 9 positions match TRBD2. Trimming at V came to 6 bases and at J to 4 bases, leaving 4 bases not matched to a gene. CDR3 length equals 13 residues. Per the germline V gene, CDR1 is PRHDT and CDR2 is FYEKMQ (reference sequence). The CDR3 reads CASRAGGGYEQYF. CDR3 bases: TGTGCCAGCAGAGCGGGAGGAGGGTACGAGCAGTACTTC.

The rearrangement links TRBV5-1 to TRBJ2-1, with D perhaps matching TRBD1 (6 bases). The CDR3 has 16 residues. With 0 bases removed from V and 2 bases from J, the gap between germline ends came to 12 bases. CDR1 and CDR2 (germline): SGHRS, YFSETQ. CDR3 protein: CASSLEGGVAYNEQFF. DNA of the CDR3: TGCGCCAGCAGCTTGGAAGGGGGAGTCGCCTACAATGAGCAGTTCTTC.

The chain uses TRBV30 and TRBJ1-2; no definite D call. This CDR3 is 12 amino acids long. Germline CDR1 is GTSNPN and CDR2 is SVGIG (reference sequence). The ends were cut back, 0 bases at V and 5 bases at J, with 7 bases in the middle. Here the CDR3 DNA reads TGTGCCTGGAGTGTACGCGGTTATGGCTACACCTTC. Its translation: CAWSVRGYGYTF.

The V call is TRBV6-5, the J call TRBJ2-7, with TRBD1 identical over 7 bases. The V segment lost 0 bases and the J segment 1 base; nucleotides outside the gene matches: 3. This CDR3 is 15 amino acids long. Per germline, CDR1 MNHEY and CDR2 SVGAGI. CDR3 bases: TGTGCCAGCAGTTACTCGGGACAGAATTCCTACGAGCAGTACTTC. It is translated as CASSYSGQNSYEQYF.

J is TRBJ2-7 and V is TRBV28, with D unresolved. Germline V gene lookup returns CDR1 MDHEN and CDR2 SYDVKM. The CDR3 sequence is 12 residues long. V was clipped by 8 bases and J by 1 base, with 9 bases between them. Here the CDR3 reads CASVGNSYEQYF. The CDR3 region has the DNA TGTGCCAGCGTGGGCAATTCCTACGAGCAGTACTTC.

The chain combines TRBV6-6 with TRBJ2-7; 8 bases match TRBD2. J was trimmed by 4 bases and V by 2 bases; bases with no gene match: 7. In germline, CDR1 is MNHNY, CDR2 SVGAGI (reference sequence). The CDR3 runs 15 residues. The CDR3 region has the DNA TGTGCCAGCAGTTACCCGTCGCGGGGGGCGTACGAGCAGTACTTC. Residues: CASSYPSRGAYEQYF.

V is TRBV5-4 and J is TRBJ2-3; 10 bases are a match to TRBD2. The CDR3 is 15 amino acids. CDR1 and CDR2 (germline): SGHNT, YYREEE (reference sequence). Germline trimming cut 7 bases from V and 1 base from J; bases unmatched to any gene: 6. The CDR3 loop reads CASFGLAGGTDTQYF. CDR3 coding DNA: TGTGCCAGCTTCGGTCTAGCGGGAGGCACAGATACGCAGTATTTT.

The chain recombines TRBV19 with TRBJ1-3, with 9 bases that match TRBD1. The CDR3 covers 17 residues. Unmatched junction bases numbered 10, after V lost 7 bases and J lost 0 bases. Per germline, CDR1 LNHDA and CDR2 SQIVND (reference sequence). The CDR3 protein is CASKGTTGGNSGNTIYF. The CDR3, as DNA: TGTGCCAGTAAGGGCACGACAGGGGGGAACTCTGGAAACACCATATATTTT.

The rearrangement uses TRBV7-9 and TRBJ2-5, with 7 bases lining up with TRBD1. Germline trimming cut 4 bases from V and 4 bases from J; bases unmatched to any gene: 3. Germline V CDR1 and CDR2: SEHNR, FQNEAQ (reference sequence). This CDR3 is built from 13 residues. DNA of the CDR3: TGTGCCAGCAGCTGGACAGGAGTAGAGACCCAGTACTTC. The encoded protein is CASSWTGVETQYF.

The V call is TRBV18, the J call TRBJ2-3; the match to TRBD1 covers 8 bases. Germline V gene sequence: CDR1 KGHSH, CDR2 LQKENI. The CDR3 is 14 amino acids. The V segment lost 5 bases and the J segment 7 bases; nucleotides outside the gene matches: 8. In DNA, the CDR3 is TGTGCCAGCTCATCCTCACAGGGGGGCTATACGCAGTATTTT. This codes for CASSSSQGGYTQYF.

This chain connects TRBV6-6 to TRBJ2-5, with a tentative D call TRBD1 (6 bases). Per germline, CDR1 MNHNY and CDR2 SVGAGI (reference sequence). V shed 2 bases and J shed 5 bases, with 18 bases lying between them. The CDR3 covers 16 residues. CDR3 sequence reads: CASSYGPGTWGETQYF. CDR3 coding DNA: TGTGCCAGCAGTTACGGCCCTGGGACATGGGGGGAGACCCAGTACTTC.

The DNA of the CDR3 is TGCGCCAGCGGGCGACTAGCGGGGATGGGTATGGGCAATGAGCAGTTCTTC. It codes for CASGRLAGMGMGNEQFF. The chain joins TRBV5-1 to TRBJ2-1; 11 bases line up with TRBD2. V shed 7 bases, J shed 6 bases, and the junction held 15 bases outside the gene matches. The CDR3 sequence is 17 residues long. The germline V gene encodes CDR1 SGHRS and CDR2 YFSETQ.

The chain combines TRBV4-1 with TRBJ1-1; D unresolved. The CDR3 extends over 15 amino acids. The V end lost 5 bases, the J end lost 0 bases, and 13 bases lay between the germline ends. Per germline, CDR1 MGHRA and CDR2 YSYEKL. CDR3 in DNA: TGCGCCAGCAGCTCCCGGGAAGGCATGAACACTGAAGCTTTCTTT. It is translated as CASSSREGMNTEAFF.

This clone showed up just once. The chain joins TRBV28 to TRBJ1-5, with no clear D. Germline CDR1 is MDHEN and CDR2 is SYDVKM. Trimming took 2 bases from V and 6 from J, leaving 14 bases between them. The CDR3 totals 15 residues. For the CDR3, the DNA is TGTGCCAGCAGTTTAGGCGGGTCAGGTGGTCAGCCCCAGCATTTT. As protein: CASSLGGSGGQPQHF.

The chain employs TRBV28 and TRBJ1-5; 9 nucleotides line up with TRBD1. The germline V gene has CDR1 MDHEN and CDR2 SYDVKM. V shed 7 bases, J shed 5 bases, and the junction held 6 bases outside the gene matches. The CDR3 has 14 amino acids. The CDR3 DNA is TGTGCCAGCATGGGACAGGGTATTCATCAGCCCCAGCATTTT. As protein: CASMGQGIHQPQHF.